The clone carrying this TCR beta chain was picked up one time. The data derive from a study of blood T cell repertoires in COVID-19. About the research overall: The United States, Italy and Spain provided the acute and convalescent COVID-19 samples. PBMCs, B-cell-depleted T cells, or T cells were the source of the cDNA or gDNA that made up the material.

V was shortened by 7 bases and J by 4 bases, with 19 bases between the two germline ends. The germline V gene has CDR1 SQVTM and CDR2 ANQGSEA. The CDR3 sequence is 14 residues long. The authors' processing: How many nucleated cells were present was estimated from reference gene primer amplification. The repertoire was sequenced with immunoSEQ multiplex PCR; TCRdb's copy has only in-frame clones and lacks some. D and trimming were read from the DNA, whereas the V and J calls and clone size are those reported in that table. The table includes approximately 120,000 clones, 70% to 90% detected once. This clonotype was sampled from a woman older than 75 with acute or convalescent COVID-19. Material: peripheral blood. This chain joins TRBV29-1 and TRBJ2-5; TRBD1 is a possible D gene (5 bases). DNA of the CDR3: TGCAGCGCATTGAAGGGGCCCACCCGAGAGACCCAGTACTTC. It is translated as CSALKGPTRETQYF. Full variable domain (rest looked up from reference TRBV29-1 and TRBJ2-5): SAVISQKPSRDICQRGTSLTIQCQVDSQVTMMFWYRQQPGQSLTLIATANQGSEATYESGFVIDKFPISRPNLTFSTLTVSNMSPEDSSIYLCSALKGPTRETQYFGPGTRLLVL.